This T cell receptor beta chain comes out of a study of a mutant IDH1 vaccine in newly diagnosed glioma. About the study: Eight vaccinations went to patients in weeks 1, 3, 5, 7, 11, 15, 19, 23. Beginning 4-6 weeks after radiotherapy alone, or with temozolomide cycles, vaccination took place. Therapy received beforehand was radiotherapy, temozolomide, or both, with most patients given both.

Method: immunoSEQ multiplex PCR; TCRdb's copy keeps in-frame clones and lacks some. Of fewer than 35,000 clones in the sample, roughly 78% are singletons; the top ten hold over 20%. Time point reported: week 11, during vaccination. A single vaccine dose contained 300 ug of mutant IDH1 20-mer peptide, and topical imiquimod was used with it. The donors' diagnosis was new WHO grade 3 or 4 astrocytoma that was IDH1-mutant and ATRX-lost. This CDR3 is built from 15 residues. With 4 bases removed from V and 0 bases from J, the gap between germline ends came to 15 bases. Germline CDR1 and CDR2: GTSNPN and SVGIG (reference sequence). A few counts support this clone. The antigen remains undetermined.

This chain links TRBV30 with TRBJ1-1, with D tentatively TRBD1 (6 bases). This clonotype was obtained from a man aged 25-45 years with glioma. The sequences come from PBMCs, collected from a glioma patient whose treatment included an IDH1 peptide vaccine. The CDR3 region has the DNA TGTGCCTGGAAAAGGGGGTTGACGATGAACACTGAAGCTTTCTTT. Its protein is CAWKRGLTMNTEAFF.